One and the same sample provided the 14 T cell receptor beta chains below, sequenced in a study of untreated major depressive disorder. Assay: immunoSEQ multiplex PCR; the TCRdb copy retains only in-frame clones and omits some. The sample carries some 21,000 clones, 70% to 90% recorded once. Sequences were obtained from CD4+ T cells from PBMCs. These TCRs come from a woman under 40 in good health.

The chain employs TRBV5-4 and TRBJ1-6; no definite D call. The germline V gene encodes CDR1 SGHNT and CDR2 YYREEE (reference sequence). The V gene lost 0 bases and the J gene lost 7 bases, with 8 bases spanning the gap. This CDR3 spans 14 amino acids. CDR3 coding DNA: TGTGCCAGCAGCTTGGACCCTATGAATTCACCCCTCCACTTT. This translates into CASSLDPMNSPLHF.

This clone came up a few times. This rearrangement joins TRBV7-2 to TRBJ2-2; TRBD2 matches 9 bases. V lost 7 bases to trimming and J lost 1 base; unmatched junction nucleotides: 7. This CDR3 spans 16 amino acids. Germline-derived CDR1 and CDR2 are SGHTA and FQGNSA. CDR3 residues: CASNSRLAVNTGELFF. The CDR3 nucleotides read TGTGCCAGCAATTCCAGACTAGCGGTGAACACCGGGGAGCTGTTTTTT.

The gene calls are TRBV5-4 and TRBJ2-1, with TRBD1 as a possible D gene (6 bases). The germline CDR1 and CDR2 sequences are SGHNT and YYREEE (reference sequence). The CDR3 has 14 amino acids. V lost 5 bases to trimming and J lost 6 bases, with 15 bases between them. This chain's CDR3 is CASSSPGGANEQFF. The DNA of the CDR3 is TGTGCCAGCAGTAGTCCTGGGGGCGCCAATGAGCAGTTCTTC.

The J gene is TRBJ2-7, the V gene TRBV28; TRBD1 matches 8 bases. The germline gives CDR1 MDHEN, CDR2 SYDVKM. With 5 bases clipped from V and 4 bases from J, the junction kept 13 bases outside the gene matches. This CDR3 comprises 16 residues. CDR3 coding DNA: TGTGCCAGCAGTGGCTCCGTTGCAGGGGGCGGTTACGAGCAGTACTTC. It specifies CASSGSVAGGGYEQYF.

The V call is TRBV5-8, the J call TRBJ1-5; 10 positions match TRBD1. This CDR3 comprises 14 residues. The trim removed 3 bases at V and 6 bases at J, leaving 3 bases unmatched. The germline V gene encodes CDR1 SGHTS and CDR2 YDEGEE. The chain's CDR3 is CASSWTGGGQPQHF. In DNA form, the CDR3 reads TGTGCCAGCAGCTGGACAGGGGGAGGTCAGCCCCAGCATTTT.

This clone appeared once. This rearrangement joins TRBV2 to TRBJ2-5; possible D gene TRBD1, 6 bases. The CDR3 loop spans 12 amino acids. The germline gives CDR1 SNHLY, CDR2 FYNNEI. V was shortened by 6 bases and J by 4 bases, with 9 bases between the two germline ends. CDR3 coding DNA: TGTGCCAGCAGCGAGACAGGAGAGACCCAGTACTTC. Its protein product is CASSETGETQYF.

The rearrangement uses TRBV30 and TRBJ1-2, with TRBD1 as a possible D gene (5 bases). V was cut by 8 bases and J by 2 bases, with 9 bases left in between. Germline V CDR1 and CDR2: GTSNPN, SVGIG (reference sequence). This CDR3 has 11 amino acids. As DNA, the CDR3 is TGTGCCGGGGGACGGAACTATGGCTACACCTTC. Its protein is CAGGRNYGYTF.

The chain links TRBV19 to TRBJ2-7, with TRBD2 identical over 8 bases. Germline-derived CDR1 and CDR2 are LNHDA and SQIVND (reference sequence). V was clipped by 6 bases and J by 2 bases; unmatched bases: 3. The CDR3 is 13 residues long. The CDR3 here is CASRLGGAYEQYF. The CDR3 region has the DNA TGTGCCAGTAGGCTCGGGGGGGCCTACGAGCAGTACTTC.

The V call is TRBV10-2, the J call TRBJ2-7; D remains unclear. Per the germline V gene, CDR1 is WSHSY and CDR2 is SAAADI. The CDR3 has 13 amino acids. V lost 4 bases and J 3 bases, leaving 10 bases between the germline ends. This chain's CDR3 is CASSAPDRYEQYF. CDR3 nucleotides: TGCGCCAGCAGTGCGCCAGACCGCTACGAGCAGTACTTC.

This clone was counted between two and nine times. This chain uses TRBV7-3 with TRBJ2-7, with 11 bases identical to TRBD2. After removal of 5 bases from V and 7 bases from J, the junction contained 7 bases not matched to a gene. This CDR3 is 14 amino acids long. CDR1 is SGHTA, CDR2 FQGTGA, per germline. Here the CDR3 reads CASSASGGSIEQYF. The CDR3 DNA sequence: TGTGCCAGCAGCGCTAGCGGGGGGTCTATAGAGCAGTACTTC.

This clone appeared a few times. This chain joins TRBV7-8 and TRBJ1-5; D call uncertain. Trimming removed 4 bases at V and 9 bases at J, with 10 bases between. The CDR3 runs 12 residues. CDR1 is SGHVS, CDR2 FQNEAQ, per germline. As DNA, the CDR3 is TGTGCCAGCAGCTACGTGGCGGGGCCCCAGCATTTT. Its protein product is CASSYVAGPQHF.

This chain joins TRBV10-1 and TRBJ2-2; maybe TRBD1 (5 bases). The CDR3 is 15 amino acids. V lost 8 bases and J lost 2, with 15 bases in between. Germline-derived CDR1 and CDR2 are WNHNN and SYGVQD (reference sequence). CDR3 amino acids: CASGHGAVNTGELFF. In DNA, the CDR3 is TGCGCCAGCGGCCATGGGGCCGTTAACACCGGGGAGCTGTTTTTT.

The chain couples TRBV14 to TRBJ1-6; D is unresolved. V shed 3 bases and J shed 7 bases, with 13 bases lying between them. The CDR3 is made up of 15 amino acids. The germline CDR1 and CDR2 sequences are SGHDN and FVKESK. The CDR3 sequence: CASSQNFGGNSPLHF. CDR3 DNA sequence: TGTGCCAGCAGCCAGAACTTCGGAGGGAATTCACCCCTCCACTTT.

This chain uses TRBV5-1 with TRBJ2-7; possible D gene TRBD2, 5 bases. Germline V gene lookup returns CDR1 SGHRS and CDR2 YFSETQ. The CDR3 is made up of 13 amino acids. The germline V and J ends were trimmed by 1 base and 3 bases, with 8 bases remaining between them. The CDR3, as DNA: TGCGCCAGCAGCTTGTCCGGGAACTACGAGCAGTACTTC. Its translation: CASSLSGNYEQYF.